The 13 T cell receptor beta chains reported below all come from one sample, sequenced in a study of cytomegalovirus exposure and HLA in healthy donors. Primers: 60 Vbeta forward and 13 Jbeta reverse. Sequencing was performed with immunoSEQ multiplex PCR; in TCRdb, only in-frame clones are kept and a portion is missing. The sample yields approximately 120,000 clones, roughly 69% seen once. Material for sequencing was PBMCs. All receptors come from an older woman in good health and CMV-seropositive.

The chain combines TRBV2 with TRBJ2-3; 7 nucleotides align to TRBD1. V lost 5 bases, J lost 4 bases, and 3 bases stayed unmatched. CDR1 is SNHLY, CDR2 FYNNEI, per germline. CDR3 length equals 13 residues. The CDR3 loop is CASSPTGADTQYF. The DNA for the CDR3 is TGTGCCAGCAGTCCCACAGGGGCAGATACGCAGTATTTT.

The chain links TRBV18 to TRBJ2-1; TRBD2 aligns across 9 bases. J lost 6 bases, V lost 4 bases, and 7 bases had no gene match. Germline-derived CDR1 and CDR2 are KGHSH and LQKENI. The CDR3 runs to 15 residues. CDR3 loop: CASSQTSGGFNEQFF. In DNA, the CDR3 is TGTGCCAGCTCACAGACTAGCGGAGGCTTCAATGAGCAGTTCTTC. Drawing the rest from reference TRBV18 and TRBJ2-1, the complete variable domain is NAGVMQNPRHLVRRRGQEARLRCSPMKGHSHVYWYRQLPEEGLKFMVYLQKENIIDESGMPKERFSAEFPKEGPSILRIQQVVRGDSAAYFCASSQTSGGFNEQFFGPGTRLTVL.

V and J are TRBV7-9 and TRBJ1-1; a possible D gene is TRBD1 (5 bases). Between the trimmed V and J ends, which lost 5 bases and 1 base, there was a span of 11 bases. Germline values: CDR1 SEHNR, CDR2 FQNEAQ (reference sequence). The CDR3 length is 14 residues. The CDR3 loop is CASSPQGSNTEAFF. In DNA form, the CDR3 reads TGTGCCAGCAGCCCGCAGGGATCGAACACTGAAGCTTTCTTT.

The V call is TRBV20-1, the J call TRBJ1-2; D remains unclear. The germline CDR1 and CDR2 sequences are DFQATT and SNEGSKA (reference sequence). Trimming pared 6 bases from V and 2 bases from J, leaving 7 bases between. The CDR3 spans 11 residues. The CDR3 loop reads CSAAVNYGYTF. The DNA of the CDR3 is TGCAGTGCGGCGGTGAACTATGGCTACACCTTC.

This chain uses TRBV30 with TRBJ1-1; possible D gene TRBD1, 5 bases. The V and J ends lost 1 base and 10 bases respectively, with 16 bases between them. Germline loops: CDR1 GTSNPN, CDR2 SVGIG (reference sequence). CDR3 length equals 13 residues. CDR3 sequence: CAWSGMGTGGAFF. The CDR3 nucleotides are TGTGCCTGGAGTGGAATGGGGACCGGGGGAGCTTTCTTT. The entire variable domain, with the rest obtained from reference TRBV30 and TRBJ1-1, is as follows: SQTIHQWPATLVQPVGSPLSLECTVEGTSNPNLYWYRQAAGRGLQLLFYSVGIGQISSEVPQNLSASRPQDRQFILSSKKLLLSDSGFYLCAWSGMGTGGAFFGQGTRLTVV.

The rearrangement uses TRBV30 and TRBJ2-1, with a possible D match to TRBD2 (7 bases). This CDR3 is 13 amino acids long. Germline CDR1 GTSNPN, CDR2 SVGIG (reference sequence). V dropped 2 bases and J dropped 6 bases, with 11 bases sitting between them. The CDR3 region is CAWSRGGLNEQFF. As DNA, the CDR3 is TGTGCCTGGAGTAGGGGGGGGCTCAATGAGCAGTTCTTC.

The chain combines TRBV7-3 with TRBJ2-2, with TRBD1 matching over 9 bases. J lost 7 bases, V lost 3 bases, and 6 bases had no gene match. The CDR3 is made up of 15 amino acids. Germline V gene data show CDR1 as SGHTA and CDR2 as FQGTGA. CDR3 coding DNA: TGTGCCAGCAGCTTCACAGGGGGCGCAAACGGGGAGCTGTTTTTT. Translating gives CASSFTGGANGELFF. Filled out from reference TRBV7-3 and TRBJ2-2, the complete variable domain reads GAGVSQTPSNKVTEKGKYVELRCDPISGHTALYWYRQSLGQGPEFLIYFQGTGAADDSGLPNDRFFAVRPEGSVSTLKIQRTERGDSAVYLCASSFTGGANGELFFGEGSRLTVL.

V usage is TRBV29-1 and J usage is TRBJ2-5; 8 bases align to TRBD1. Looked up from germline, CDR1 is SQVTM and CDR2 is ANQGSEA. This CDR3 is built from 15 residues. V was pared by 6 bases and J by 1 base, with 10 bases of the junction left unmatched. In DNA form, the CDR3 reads TGCAGCGTGGAGGGACAGGTTCCCTCCCAAGAGACCCAGTACTTC. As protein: CSVEGQVPSQETQYF. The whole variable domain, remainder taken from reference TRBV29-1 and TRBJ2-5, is SAVISQKPSRDICQRGTSLTIQCQVDSQVTMMFWYRQQPGQSLTLIATANQGSEATYESGFVIDKFPISRPNLTFSTLTVSNMSPEDSSIYLCSVEGQVPSQETQYFGPGTRLLVL.

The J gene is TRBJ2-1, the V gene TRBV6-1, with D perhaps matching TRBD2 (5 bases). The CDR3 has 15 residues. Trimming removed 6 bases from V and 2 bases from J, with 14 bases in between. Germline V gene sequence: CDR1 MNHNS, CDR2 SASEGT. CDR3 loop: CASSGEFPPYNEQFF. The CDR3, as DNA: TGTGCCAGCAGCGGGGAGTTTCCCCCCTACAATGAGCAGTTCTTC.

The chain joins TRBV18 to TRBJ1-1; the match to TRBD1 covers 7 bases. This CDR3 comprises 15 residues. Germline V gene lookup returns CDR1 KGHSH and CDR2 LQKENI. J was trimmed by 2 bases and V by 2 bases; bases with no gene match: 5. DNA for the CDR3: TGTGCCAGCTCACCATCGGGACAGCCTAACACTGAAGCTTTCTTT. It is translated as CASSPSGQPNTEAFF.

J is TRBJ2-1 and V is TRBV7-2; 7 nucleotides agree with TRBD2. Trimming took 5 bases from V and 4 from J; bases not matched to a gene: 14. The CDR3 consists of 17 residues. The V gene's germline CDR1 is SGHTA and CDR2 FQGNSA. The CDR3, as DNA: TGTGCCAGCAGCCTCCGGGTAGGGGCGGGGGTTTACAATGAGCAGTTCTTC. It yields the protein CASSLRVGAGVYNEQFF.

As DNA, the CDR3 is TGCGCCAGCAGCCAAGACTTGCGGGACAGGGGGCTTACAGATACGCAGTATTTT. Translated, it gives CASSQDLRDRGLTDTQYF. The chain recombines TRBV4-1 with TRBJ2-3, with TRBD1 matching 12 bases. Unmatched junction bases numbered 7, after V lost 0 bases and J lost 3 bases. Germline CDR1 reads MGHRA; CDR2 reads YSYEKL. The CDR3 spans 18 residues.

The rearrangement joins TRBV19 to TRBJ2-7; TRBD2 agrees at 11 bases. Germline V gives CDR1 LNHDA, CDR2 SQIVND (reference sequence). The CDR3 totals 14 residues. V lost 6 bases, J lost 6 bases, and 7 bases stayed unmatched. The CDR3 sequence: CASRSSGGSREQYF. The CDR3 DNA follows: TGTGCCAGTAGGTCTAGCGGGGGGTCTCGCGAGCAGTACTTC.